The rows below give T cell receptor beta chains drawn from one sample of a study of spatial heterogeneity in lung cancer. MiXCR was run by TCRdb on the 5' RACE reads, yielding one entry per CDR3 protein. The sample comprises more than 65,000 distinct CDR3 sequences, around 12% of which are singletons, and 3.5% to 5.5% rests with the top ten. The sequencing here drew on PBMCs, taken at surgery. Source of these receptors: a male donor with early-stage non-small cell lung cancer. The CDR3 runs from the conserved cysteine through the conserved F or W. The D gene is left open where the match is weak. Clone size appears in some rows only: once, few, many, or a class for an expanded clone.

CDR3: CASSQDRGRTHYGYTF
DNA: TGTGCCAGCAGCCAAGATAGGGGCAGAACCCACTATGGCTACACCTTC
V: TRBV4-2
J: TRBJ1-2
D: .
size: many

CDR3: CASSGLAGDSGELFF
DNA: TGTGCCAGCAGTGGACTAGCGGGAGATAGCGGGGAGCTGTTTTTT
V: TRBV2
J: TRBJ2-2
D: TRBD2
size: few

CDR3: CASSHPGTSGQETQYF
DNA: TGTGCCAGCAGCCACCCCGGAACTAGCGGCCAAGAGACCCAGTACTTC
V: TRBV3-1
J: TRBJ2-5
D: TRBD2
size: few

CDR3: CASSTFHGLNTGELFF
DNA: TGTGCCAGTAGTACCTTCCACGGCTTAAACACCGGGGAGCTGTTTTTT
V: TRBV19
J: TRBJ2-2
D: .
size: .

CDR3: CSVADRSQETQYF
DNA: TGCAGCGTTGCCGACAGGTCTCAAGAGACCCAGTACTTC
V: TRBV29-1
J: TRBJ2-5
D: .
size: .

CDR3: CASSLGEVISGNTIYF
DNA: TGTGCCAGCAGCCTCGGGGAGGTCATCTCTGGAAACACCATATATTTT
V: TRBV3-1
J: TRBJ1-3
D: .
size: .

CDR3: CSARGTGYSGNTIYF
DNA: TGCAGTGCTAGGGGGACAGGGTACTCTGGAAACACCATATATTTT
V: TRBV20-1
J: TRBJ1-3
D: TRBD1
size: .

CDR3: CSARAGLAGAGNTQYF
DNA: TGCAGTGCTAGAGCCGGACTAGCGGGAGCCGGAAATACGCAGTATTTT
V: TRBV20-1
J: TRBJ2-3
D: TRBD2
size: .

CDR3: CASSLGTEGEQYF
DNA: TGTGCCAGCAGCTTAGGCACAGAGGGCGAGCAGTACTTC
V: TRBV13
J: TRBJ2-7
D: .
size: .

CDR3: CAWRRGMGYGYTF
DNA: TGTGCCTGGAGGAGGGGGATGGGCTATGGCTACACCTTC
V: TRBV30
J: TRBJ1-2
D: .
size: few

CDR3: CASSLGSSQGPQHF
DNA: TGTGCCAGCAGTTTGGGTTCATCCCAGGGGCCCCAGCATTTT
V: TRBV28
J: TRBJ1-5
D: .
size: many

CDR3: CASGSTGTNGELFF
DNA: TGTGCCAGCGGATCCACAGGTACCAACGGGGAGCTGTTTTTT
V: TRBV3-1
J: TRBJ2-2
D: .
size: .

CDR3: CASTLVSVRQDTGELFF
DNA: TGCGCCAGCACCCTGGTGTCCGTTCGCCAGGACACCGGGGAGCTGTTTTTT
V: TRBV5-1
J: TRBJ2-2
D: .
size: few

CDR3: CSVGPQGDGDQPQHF
DNA: TGCAGCGTTGGCCCCCAGGGTGATGGGGATCAGCCCCAGCATTTT
V: TRBV29-1
J: TRBJ1-5
D: .
size: few

CDR3: CASSFPSGNGETQYF
DNA: TGCGCCAGCAGCTTTCCTAGCGGCAATGGGGAGACCCAGTACTTC
V: TRBV5-1
J: TRBJ2-5
D: TRBD2
size: few

CDR3: CASSLVTGKSPLHF
DNA: TGTGCCAGCAGCTTAGTGACAGGGAAATCACCCCTCCACTTT
V: TRBV7-8
J: TRBJ1-6
D: TRBD1
size: .

CDR3: CASSSGTSGRGDTQYF
DNA: TGTGCCAGCAGTTCTGGGACTAGCGGGAGAGGGGATACGCAGTATTTT
V: TRBV27
J: TRBJ2-3
D: TRBD2
size: many

CDR3: CASRDRAGANVLTF
DNA: TGTGCCAGTAGGGACAGGGCCGGGGCCAACGTCCTGACTTTC
V: TRBV19
J: TRBJ2-6
D: TRBD1
size: .

CDR3: CASQGYEDVHNEQFF
DNA: TGTGCTTCGCAGGGATACGAGGACGTCCACAATGAGCAGTTCTTC
V: TRBV7-9
J: TRBJ2-1
D: .
size: .

CDR3: CATSDFEGYEQYF
DNA: TGTGCCACCAGTGATTTTGAGGGCTACGAGCAGTACTTC
V: TRBV24-1
J: TRBJ2-7
D: .
size: .

CDR3: CASSETSRTDTQYF
DNA: TGTGCCAGCAGTGAGACTAGCAGGACAGATACGCAGTATTTT
V: TRBV6-1
J: TRBJ2-3
D: TRBD2
size: few

CDR3: CASSPEGSSGSGGSKNIQYF
DNA: TGTGCCAGCAGCCCCGAAGGAAGTAGCGGGAGCGGAGGATCCAAAAACATTCAGTACTTC
V: TRBV7-2
J: TRBJ2-4
D: TRBD2
size: few

CDR3: CSVEDHSNTEAFF
DNA: TGCAGCGTTGAAGATCACTCGAACACTGAAGCTTTCTTT
V: TRBV29-1
J: TRBJ1-1
D: .
size: many

CDR3: CSSKSMAGNGGEAFF
DNA: TGCAGCTCAAAATCCATGGCAGGGAATGGGGGTGAAGCTTTCTTT
V: TRBV29-1
J: TRBJ1-1
D: .
size: .

CDR3: CASSLSAPVGTNEQFF
DNA: TGTGCCAGCAGCCTCTCCGCCCCGGTCGGGACCAATGAGCAGTTCTTC
V: TRBV13
J: TRBJ2-1
D: .
size: few

CDR3: CASSPPGRWNTGELFF
DNA: TGTGCCAGCTCACCACCGGGCCGGTGGAACACCGGGGAGCTGTTTTTT
V: TRBV18
J: TRBJ2-2
D: .
size: few

CDR3: CASSRDSLDTGELFF
DNA: TGTGCCAGCAGTAGGGACAGTCTAGACACCGGGGAGCTGTTTTTT
V: TRBV12-3/TRBV12-4
J: TRBJ2-2
D: TRBD1
size: .

CDR3: CASSQSGSSYEQYF
DNA: TGTGCCAGCAGCCAAAGCGGGAGCTCCTACGAGCAGTACTTC
V: TRBV3-1
J: TRBJ2-7
D: TRBD2
size: .

CDR3: CASTVLAGVYEQYF
DNA: TGCGCCAGCACCGTACTAGCGGGAGTCTACGAGCAGTACTTC
V: TRBV5-1
J: TRBJ2-7
D: TRBD2
size: .

CDR3: CASSYRAQAFF
DNA: TGTGCCAGCAGTTACCGGGCCCAAGCTTTCTTT
V: TRBV6-5
J: TRBJ1-1
D: .
size: .

CDR3: CSARDGPSGRDSDTQYF
DNA: TGCAGTGCTAGAGATGGCCCCAGCGGGAGGGACTCAGATACGCAGTATTTT
V: TRBV20-1
J: TRBJ2-3
D: TRBD2
size: .

CDR3: CASSLQGDNYSYEQYF
DNA: TGCGCCAGCAGCTTACAGGGAGACAACTACTCCTACGAGCAGTACTTC
V: TRBV5-1
J: TRBJ2-7
D: .
size: .

CDR3: CASSEEKGAPGNTIYF
DNA: TGTGCCAGCAGTGAAGAGAAGGGGGCTCCTGGAAACACCATATATTTT
V: TRBV6-1
J: TRBJ1-3
D: TRBD1
size: .

CDR3: CSVEVLTVMNTEAFF
DNA: TGCAGCGTTGAAGTCTTGACGGTTATGAACACTGAAGCTTTCTTT
V: TRBV29-1
J: TRBJ1-1
D: .
size: .

CDR3: CASGWTGGANREQFF
DNA: TGTGCTAGTGGTTGGACAGGGGGCGCCAACAGGGAGCAGTTCTTC
V: TRBV12-5
J: TRBJ2-1
D: TRBD1
size: few

CDR3: CASSAGGRTEQYF
DNA: TGTGCCAGCAGTGCGGGAGGGAGGACCGAGCAGTACTTC
V: TRBV25-1
J: TRBJ2-7
D: TRBD2
size: .

CDR3: CASSLSGLSSYEQYF
DNA: TGTGCCAGCAGCTTAAGCGGATTATCCTCCTACGAGCAGTACTTC
V: TRBV7-8
J: TRBJ2-7
D: .
size: .

CDR3: CATSDFGLGDIYNEQFF
DNA: TGTGCCACCAGTGATTTCGGTCTGGGAGATATCTACAATGAGCAGTTCTTC
V: TRBV24-1
J: TRBJ2-1
D: .
size: .

CDR3: CSASPQGLAKNIQYF
DNA: TGCAGTGCTAGCCCGCAGGGGCTAGCCAAAAACATTCAGTACTTC
V: TRBV20-1
J: TRBJ2-4
D: .
size: .

CDR3: CASSGYPISNTEAFF
DNA: TGTGCCAGCAGTGGCTACCCCATATCGAACACTGAAGCTTTCTTT
V: TRBV2
J: TRBJ1-1
D: .
size: .

CDR3: CASSLVGTAYNEQFF
DNA: TGTGCCAGCAGTTTAGTGGGGACCGCCTACAATGAGCAGTTCTTC
V: TRBV27
J: TRBJ2-1
D: .
size: few

CDR3: CASSEAVGQYYGYTF
DNA: TGTGCCAGCAGTGAAGCGGTGGGACAGTACTATGGCTACACCTTC
V: TRBV2
J: TRBJ1-2
D: TRBD1
size: .

CDR3: CASSEGSVQHF
DNA: TGTGCCAGCAGTGAGGGTTCCGTCCAGCATTTT
V: TRBV7-9
J: TRBJ1-5
D: .
size: many

CDR3: CASSPGVRGDDEQFF
DNA: TGTGCCAGCTCCCCCGGGGTCCGCGGGGACGATGAGCAGTTCTTC
V: TRBV27
J: TRBJ2-1
D: .
size: few

CDR3: CATSESHRGEAFF
DNA: TGTGCCACCAGTGAATCTCACAGGGGTGAAGCTTTCTTT
V: TRBV24-1
J: TRBJ1-1
D: TRBD1
size: .

CDR3: CASSKGREEKLFF
DNA: TGTGCCAGCAGCAAGGGACGGGAGGAAAAACTGTTTTTT
V: TRBV9
J: TRBJ1-4
D: .
size: .

CDR3: CASSLGGQMGTYEQYF
DNA: TGTGCCAGCAGCTTAGGAGGACAGATGGGTACCTACGAGCAGTACTTC
V: TRBV7-9
J: TRBJ2-7
D: .
size: few

CDR3: CASSHSGNQPQHF
DNA: TGTGCCAGCAGTCATTCAGGTAATCAGCCCCAGCATTTT
V: TRBV27
J: TRBJ1-5
D: .
size: .

CDR3: CASSRLGDTGELFF
DNA: TGTGCCAGCAGCCGCCTCGGGGACACCGGGGAGCTGTTTTTT
V: TRBV5-5
J: TRBJ2-2
D: .
size: .

CDR3: CASSLEADSSIQYF
DNA: TGTGCCAGCAGCTTAGAGGCTGACAGTTCAATTCAGTACTTC
V: TRBV7-9
J: TRBJ2-4
D: .
size: .

CDR3: CASTLAPGPQNIQYF
DNA: TGTGCCAGCACCTTGGCCCCAGGTCCCCAAAACATTCAGTACTTC
V: TRBV4-2
J: TRBJ2-4
D: .
size: .

CDR3: CSAIDRGLGYTF
DNA: TGCAGTGCTATAGACAGGGGTCTTGGCTACACCTTC
V: TRBV20-1
J: TRBJ1-2
D: TRBD1
size: .

CDR3: CASSLDTPGTQYF
DNA: TGTGCCAGCAGCTTAGATACTCCGGGGACCCAGTACTTC
V: TRBV7-2
J: TRBJ2-5
D: .
size: .

CDR3: CSVSGTSGSIVETQYF
DNA: TGCAGCGTCTCTGGGACTAGCGGGAGCATTGTAGAGACCCAGTACTTC
V: TRBV29-1
J: TRBJ2-5
D: TRBD2
size: .

CDR3: CASSLEGTGVYEQYF
DNA: TGTGCCAGCAGCTTAGAGGGGACAGGGGTCTACGAGCAGTACTTC
V: TRBV7-2
J: TRBJ2-7
D: TRBD1
size: .

CDR3: CSVTLSAGGTEAFF
DNA: TGCAGCGTCACACTATCGGCAGGGGGCACTGAAGCTTTCTTT
V: TRBV29-1
J: TRBJ1-1
D: TRBD1
size: few

CDR3: CASSQNEGEQYF
DNA: TGTGCCAGCAGCCAAAATGAGGGAGAGCAGTACTTC
V: TRBV13
J: TRBJ2-7
D: .
size: few

CDR3: CASSPTGGTQYF
DNA: TGTGCCAGTAGTCCAACAGGGGGTACGCAGTATTTT
V: TRBV19
J: TRBJ2-3
D: TRBD1
size: few

CDR3: CSVEVTASGNTIYF
DNA: TGCAGCGTTGAGGTTACAGCCTCTGGAAACACCATATATTTT
V: TRBV29-1
J: TRBJ1-3
D: .
size: many

CDR3: CSARGYYGYTF
DNA: TGCAGCGCGCGCGGGTACTATGGCTACACCTTC
V: TRBV29-1
J: TRBJ1-2
D: .
size: few